Presented here are 26 T cell receptor beta chains from one specimen sequenced in a study of response to subunit inactivated influenza vaccine. One entry per CDR3 protein, called by TCRdb with MiXCR from the RT-PCR reads. The repertoire has a few hundred thousand distinct CDR3 sequences, 14% of them found once; the top ten carry approximately 10%. Source: PBMCs from blood, taken 11 to 12 days after vaccination. Receptors were obtained from a man aged 45-65 years who received an inactivated influenza vaccine.

This clonotype was seen only a few times. The V and J genes are TRBV6-1 and TRBJ2-7; perhaps TRBD2 as D (7 bases). V lost 5 bases, J lost 2 bases, and 16 bases lay in between. Germline V gene lookup returns CDR1 MNHNS and CDR2 SASEGT. This CDR3 is 15 amino acids long. The CDR3: CASSRGGAVTYEQYF. In nucleotides, the CDR3 is TGTGCCAGCAGTCGTGGGGGGGCAGTGACCTACGAGCAGTACTTC.

This clonotype was counted between two and nine times. This sequence joins TRBV12-3 or TRBV12-4 and TRBJ2-1; tentatively, D is TRBD1 (6 bases). This CDR3 contains 11 residues. Trimming took 1 base from V and 14 from J, leaving 9 bases between them. This chain's CDR3 is CASSLGQEEFF. The CDR3 DNA reads TGTGCCAGCAGTTTAGGACAGGAAGAGTTCTTC.

The V call is TRBV6-6, the J call TRBJ2-7; 7 nucleotides align to TRBD2. This CDR3 contains 13 residues. The junction had 8 bases not matched to a gene; V was cut back by 5 bases and J by 7 bases. Germline lookup yields CDR1 MNHNY and CDR2 SVGAGI (reference sequence). Here the CDR3 reads CASSLSERGEQYF. The CDR3 region has the DNA TGTGCCAGCAGTCTATCAGAGCGGGGAGAGCAGTACTTC.

The chain has TRBV18 and TRBJ2-5, with 14 bases lining up with TRBD2. Per the germline V gene, CDR1 is KGHSH and CDR2 is LQKENI. After removal of 3 bases from V and 6 bases from J, the junction contained 6 bases not matched to a gene. The CDR3 extends over 16 amino acids. CDR3 loop: CASSPSGLAGAKTQYF. The CDR3 coding sequence is TGTGCCAGCTCACCTTCGGGACTAGCGGGGGCGAAGACCCAGTACTTC.

The table lists this clonotype with many counts. This sequence joins TRBV5-1 and TRBJ1-2; D gene ambiguous. The CDR3 is made up of 14 amino acids. CDR1 is SGHRS, CDR2 YFSETQ, per germline. V lost 4 bases, J lost 2 bases, and 12 bases lay in between. The CDR3 protein is CASSPERGNYGYTF. The DNA for the CDR3 is TGCGCCAGCAGCCCCGAACGAGGCAACTATGGCTACACCTTC.

This clonotype has ten or more counts. The rearrangement joins TRBV7-2 to TRBJ2-7, with a weak D call TRBD1 (6 bases). The germline V gene has CDR1 SGHTA and CDR2 FQGNSA. The CDR3 has 14 amino acids. Trimming took 0 bases from V and 3 from J, leaving 9 bases between them. The CDR3 loop reads CASSLATGYYEQYF. DNA of the CDR3: TGTGCCAGCAGCTTAGCGACAGGCTACTACGAGCAGTACTTC.

The J gene is TRBJ2-1, the V gene TRBV4-1; 8 nucleotides match TRBD1. In germline, CDR1 is MGHRA, CDR2 YSYEKL. V gave up 1 base and J gave up 9 bases; unmatched junction bases: 8. The length of the CDR3 is 15 residues. The CDR3 region is CASSQAQGATSEQFF. In DNA form, the CDR3 reads TGCGCCAGCAGCCAAGCCCAGGGGGCTACGTCTGAGCAGTTCTTC.

This clonotype was seen only a few times. The chain carries TRBV20-1 and TRBJ2-7, with 9 bases fitting TRBD1. Looked up from germline, CDR1 is DFQATT and CDR2 is SNEGSKA (reference sequence). Trimming cost V 0 bases and J 3 bases; bases outside gene matches: 6. The CDR3 has 15 residues. The CDR3 coding sequence is TGCAGTGCTAGAGAAGTCCGGGACAGGGACTACGAGCAGTACTTC. Amino acid sequence: CSAREVRDRDYEQYF.

V gene TRBV7-9 combines with J gene TRBJ2-3; 8 nucleotides line up with TRBD2. CDR1 and CDR2 (germline): SEHNR, FQNEAQ (reference sequence). The CDR3 spans 15 residues. V lost 5 bases, J lost 0 bases, and 4 bases stayed unmatched. CDR3 sequence (DNA): TGTGCCAGCAGCGAGCGGGGGAGTAGCACAGATACGCAGTATTTT. It translates to CASSERGSSTDTQYF.

This chain joins TRBV5-5 and TRBJ2-1, with D possibly being TRBD2 (5 bases). The CDR3 consists of 15 residues. The V and J ends lost 6 bases and 0 bases respectively, with 13 bases between them. Germline values: CDR1 SGHKS, CDR2 YYEKEE (reference sequence). CDR3 protein: CASITTGYSYNEQFF. Written as DNA, the CDR3 is TGTGCCAGCATTACGACGGGGTACTCCTACAATGAGCAGTTCTTC.

In its sample, this clonotype was seen a few times. This sequence joins TRBV7-9 and TRBJ2-5, with D maybe TRBD2 (6 bases). The V end lost 4 bases, the J end lost 4 bases, and 19 bases lay between the germline ends. CDR1 and CDR2 from the germline V gene are SEHNR and FQNEAQ (reference sequence). This CDR3 is 16 amino acids long. CDR3 protein: CASSSRDSGPPETQYF. As DNA, the CDR3 is TGTGCCAGCAGCTCCCGGGACTCCGGCCCACCAGAGACCCAGTACTTC.

This clonotype showed up many times. V is TRBV11-1 and J is TRBJ2-1, with TRBD2 matching 14 bases. Germline V CDR1 and CDR2: SGHAT, FQDESV (reference sequence). The V and J ends lost 2 bases and 7 bases, in that order; junction bases with no gene match: 10. The CDR3 totals 18 residues. The CDR3 sequence: CASSLPPRLAGGKNEQFF. CDR3 nucleotides: TGTGCCAGCAGCTTACCCCCAAGACTAGCGGGAGGGAAAAATGAGCAGTTCTTC.

This clonotype showed up just a few times. The chain employs TRBV20-1 and TRBJ2-7, with 11 bases aligning to TRBD1. The junction had 5 bases not matched to a gene; V was cut back by 2 bases and J by 2 bases. CDR1 and CDR2 from the germline V gene are DFQATT and SNEGSKA (reference sequence). The CDR3 is 15 residues long. The CDR3 bases are TGCAGTGCTAGAACAGGACAGGGGGCGGCCTACGAGCAGTACTTC. Protein: CSARTGQGAAYEQYF.

The rearrangement links TRBV12-3 or TRBV12-4 to TRBJ2-7, with D hard to call. The CDR3 is 12 amino acids. Trimming cost V 3 bases and J 7 bases, with 10 bases left between them. CDR3: CASSFSGREQYF. The CDR3 region has the DNA TGTGCCAGCAGTTTTTCTGGGCGGGAGCAGTACTTC.

The rearrangement uses TRBV7-9 and TRBJ1-4; D is undetermined. The CDR3 loop spans 15 amino acids. Trimming stripped 3 bases from V and 7 bases from J, with 15 bases between. Germline V gives CDR1 SEHNR, CDR2 FQNEAQ (reference sequence). In DNA form, the CDR3 reads TGTGCCAGCAGCTTCGCGGCCCCGGGGAGTGAAAAACTGTTTTTT. Protein product: CASSFAAPGSEKLFF.

V is TRBV4-1 and J is TRBJ1-2; D perhaps matches TRBD1 (5 bases). Germline loops: CDR1 MGHRA, CDR2 YSYEKL. The V gene lost 0 bases and the J gene lost 3 bases, with 14 bases spanning the gap. The CDR3 length is 16 residues. CDR3 sequence (DNA): TGCGCCAGCAGCCAAGATCAGGGCCCCGCCGACTATGGCTACACCTTC. Translation: CASSQDQGPADYGYTF.

A few counts support this clonotype. The V gene is TRBV7-2, the J gene TRBJ2-5; a weak D match, TRBD1 (6 bases). Germline values: CDR1 SGHTA, CDR2 FQGNSA. The V end was cut by 1 base, the J end by 5 bases, with 14 bases between. The CDR3 runs to 15 residues. The DNA of the CDR3 is TGTGCCAGCAGCTTAGAGGGGACAATTTGGGAGACCCAGTACTTC. Protein sequence: CASSLEGTIWETQYF. The variable domain in full, with the rest retrieved from reference TRBV7-2 and TRBJ2-5, is GAGVSQSPSNKVTEKGKDVELRCDPISGHTALYWYRQSLGQGLEFLIYFQGNSAPDKSGLPSDRFSAERTGGSVSTLTIQRTQQEDSAVYLCASSLEGTIWETQYFGPGTRLLVL.

This clonotype was seen more than once but under ten times. The V call is TRBV5-5, the J call TRBJ2-1; 8 nucleotides agree with TRBD1. Germline V gene sequence: CDR1 SGHKS, CDR2 YYEKEE (reference sequence). CDR3 size: 15 residues. Trimming removed 3 bases from V and 8 bases from J; junction bases left unmatched: 10. In DNA, the CDR3 is TGTGCCAGCAGCTCTGAGGGGTCAGGGGGCGATGAGCAGTTCTTC. Translation: CASSSEGSGGDEQFF.

The rearrangement links TRBV20-1 to TRBJ2-7; D remains unclear. The germline CDR1 and CDR2 sequences are DFQATT and SNEGSKA (reference sequence). V was clipped by 5 bases and J by 0 bases, with 14 bases between them. The CDR3 consists of 14 residues. DNA for the CDR3: TGCAGTGCTGCACAGAATCCTAACTCCTACGAGCAGTACTTC. Translating it yields CSAAQNPNSYEQYF.

The chain combines TRBV4-3 with TRBJ1-2; 10 nucleotides align to TRBD1. This CDR3 has 16 amino acids. The V gene's germline CDR1 is LGHNA and CDR2 YSLEER. V lost 0 bases and J lost 6; bases outside the gene matches: 7. The CDR3 here is CASSQELGQGRNGYTF. In DNA form, the CDR3 reads TGCGCCAGCAGCCAAGAGTTGGGACAGGGGCGAAATGGCTACACCTTC.

This clonotype was observed a handful of times. The V and J genes are TRBV12-3 or TRBV12-4 and TRBJ1-3; 9 bases align to TRBD1. CDR3 length equals 15 residues. V lost 6 bases, J lost 3 bases, and 6 bases stayed unmatched. Here the CDR3 reads CASRGTGPDGNTIYF. As DNA, the CDR3 is TGTGCCAGCAGGGGGACAGGGCCGGATGGAAACACCATATATTTT.

V is TRBV20-1 and J is TRBJ2-5, with unresolved D. In germline, CDR1 is DFQATT, CDR2 SNEGSKA (reference sequence). This CDR3 region has 12 residues. Trimming shortened V by 2 bases and J by 0 bases, and 4 bases separated the two germline ends. The CDR3 sequence: CSARQDQETQYF. CDR3 nucleotide sequence: TGCAGTGCTAGACAAGACCAAGAGACCCAGTACTTC.

This clonotype was seen only a few times. This rearrangement joins TRBV3-1 to TRBJ2-1, with 10 bases aligning to TRBD1. Germline V lookup: CDR1 LGHDT, CDR2 YNNKEL (reference sequence). This CDR3 is 15 amino acids long. With V trimmed by 0 bases and J by 6 bases, 2 bases remained unmatched. CDR3 sequence (DNA): TGTGCCAGCAGCCAAGATTGGACAGGGGGCAATGAGCAGTTCTTC. It specifies CASSQDWTGGNEQFF.

This clonotype came up a few times. The chain couples TRBV7-2 to TRBJ2-1; 12 bases are shared with TRBD2. Germline V gives CDR1 SGHTA, CDR2 FQGNSA. The CDR3 totals 15 residues. V was clipped by 4 bases and J by 15 bases; unmatched bases: 13. The CDR3 coding sequence is TGTGCCAGCAGCTCGGGGCCGACTAGCGGGAGAAGTGGGTTCTTC. Translated: CASSSGPTSGRSGFF.

This clonotype showed up just a few times. The J gene is TRBJ2-3, the V gene TRBV11-2; 8 positions agree with TRBD2. The V gene end was trimmed by 4 bases and the J gene end by 4 bases; junction bases not matched to a gene: 16. Germline CDR1 and CDR2: SGHAT and FQNNGV. The CDR3 runs 18 residues. The CDR3 loop is CASSYPTGGIIQADTQYF. Written as DNA, the CDR3 is TGTGCCAGCAGCTACCCCACGGGGGGGATAATCCAGGCAGATACGCAGTATTTT.

This chain connects TRBV7-2 to TRBJ1-1, with D maybe TRBD1 (5 bases). The germline V and J ends were trimmed by 5 bases and 2 bases, with 15 bases remaining between them. CDR1 is SGHTA and CDR2 is FQGNSA in the germline V gene. The CDR3 spans 15 residues. The chain's CDR3 is CASSIKPGLNTEAFF. CDR3 in DNA: TGTGCCAGCAGCATCAAACCGGGACTCAACACTGAAGCTTTCTTT.